This T cell receptor beta chain was identified in a study of shared clonotypes between healthy human individuals. Assay: immunoSEQ multiplex PCR; the TCRdb copy retains only in-frame clones and omits some. Of some 2,000,000 clones in the sample, about 95% were seen once. Naive CD8 cells lacked CD45RO, underwent positive selection for CCR7 and left out terminally differentiated effector memory CD45RA+ cells. Specimen: naive CD8+ T cells sorted from blood. This receptor was identified in a man between 18 and 29 years old in good health.

The CDR3 reads CASSLSGGLGYGYTF. CDR3 coding DNA: TGTGCCAGCAGTTTGTCAGGGGGCCTGGGCTATGGCTACACCTTC. The V gene is TRBV27, the J gene TRBJ1-2; 8 bases are a match to TRBD1. V shed 3 bases, J shed 4 bases, and the junction held 7 bases outside the gene matches. The CDR3 spans 15 residues. Germline lookup yields CDR1 MNHEY and CDR2 SMNVEV (reference sequence).